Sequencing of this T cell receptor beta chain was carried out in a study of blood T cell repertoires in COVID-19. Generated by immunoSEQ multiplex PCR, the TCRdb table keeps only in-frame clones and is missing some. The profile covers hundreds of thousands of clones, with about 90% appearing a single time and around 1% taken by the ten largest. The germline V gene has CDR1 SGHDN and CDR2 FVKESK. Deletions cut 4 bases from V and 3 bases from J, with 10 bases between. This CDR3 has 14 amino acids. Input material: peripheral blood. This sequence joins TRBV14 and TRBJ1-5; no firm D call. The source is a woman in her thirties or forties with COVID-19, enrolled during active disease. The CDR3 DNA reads TGTGCCAGCAGCCTCGCAGGATTCAATCAGCCCCAGCATTTT. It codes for CASSLAGFNQPQHF.